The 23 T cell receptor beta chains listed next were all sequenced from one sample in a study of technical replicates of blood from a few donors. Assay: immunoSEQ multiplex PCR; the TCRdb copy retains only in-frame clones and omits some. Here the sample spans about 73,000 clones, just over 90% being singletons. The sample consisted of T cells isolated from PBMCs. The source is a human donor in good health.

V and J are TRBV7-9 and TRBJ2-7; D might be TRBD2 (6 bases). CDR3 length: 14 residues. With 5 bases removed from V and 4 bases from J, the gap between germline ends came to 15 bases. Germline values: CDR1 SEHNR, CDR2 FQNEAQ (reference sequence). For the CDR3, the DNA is TGTGCCAGCAGCCCAACCTCTGGGGGGTACGAGCAGTACTTC. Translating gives CASSPTSGGYEQYF.

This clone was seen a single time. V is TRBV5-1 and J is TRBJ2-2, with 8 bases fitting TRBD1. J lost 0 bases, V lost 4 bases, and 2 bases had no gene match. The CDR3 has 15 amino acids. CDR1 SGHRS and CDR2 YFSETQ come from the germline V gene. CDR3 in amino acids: CASSADRANTGELFF. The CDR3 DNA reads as TGCGCCAGCAGCGCGGACAGGGCGAACACCGGGGAGCTGTTTTTT.

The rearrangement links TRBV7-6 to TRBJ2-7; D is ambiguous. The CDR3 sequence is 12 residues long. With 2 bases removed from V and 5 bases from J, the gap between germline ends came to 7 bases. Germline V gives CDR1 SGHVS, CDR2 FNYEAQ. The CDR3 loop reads CASSLLVDEQYF. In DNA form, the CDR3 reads TGTGCCAGCAGCTTACTTGTAGACGAGCAGTACTTC.

CDR3: CSDGHYNEQFF. In nucleotides, the CDR3 is TGCAGTGACGGACACTACAATGAGCAGTTCTTC. V usage is TRBV20-1 and J usage is TRBJ2-1; tentative D call: TRBD1 (5 bases). The V gene's germline CDR1 is DFQATT and CDR2 SNEGSKA (reference sequence). The CDR3 sequence is 11 residues long. V was trimmed by 7 bases and J by 3 bases, leaving 7 bases between them.

The CDR3 DNA reads TGTGCCAGCAGTCCGGGACAAATATCCTACGAGCAGTACTTC. Amino acid sequence: CASSPGQISYEQYF. The chain uses TRBV28 and TRBJ2-7; perhaps TRBD1 as D (6 bases). V dropped 5 bases and J dropped 1 base, with 12 bases sitting between them. The germline gives CDR1 MDHEN, CDR2 SYDVKM. This CDR3 has 14 amino acids.

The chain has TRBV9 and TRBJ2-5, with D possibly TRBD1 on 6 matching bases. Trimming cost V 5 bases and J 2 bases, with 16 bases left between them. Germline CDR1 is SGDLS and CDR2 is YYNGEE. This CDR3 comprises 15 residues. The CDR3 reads CASSAPGHLQETQYF. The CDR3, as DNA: TGTGCCAGCAGTGCTCCGGGACACTTACAAGAGACCCAGTACTTC.

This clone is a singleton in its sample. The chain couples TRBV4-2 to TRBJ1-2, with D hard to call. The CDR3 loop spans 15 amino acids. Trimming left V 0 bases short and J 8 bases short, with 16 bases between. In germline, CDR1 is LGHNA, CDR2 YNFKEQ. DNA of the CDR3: TGTGCCAGCAGCCAAGATTTTTTCGTCGGAGAAGGCTACACCTTC. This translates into CASSQDFFVGEGYTF.

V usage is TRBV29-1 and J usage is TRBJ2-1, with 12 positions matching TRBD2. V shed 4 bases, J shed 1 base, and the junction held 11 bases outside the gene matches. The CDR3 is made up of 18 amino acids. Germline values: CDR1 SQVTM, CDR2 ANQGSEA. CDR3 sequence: CSVGGLAGGPRSYNEQFF. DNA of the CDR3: TGCAGCGTTGGTGGGCTAGCGGGAGGGCCACGATCCTACAATGAGCAGTTCTTC.

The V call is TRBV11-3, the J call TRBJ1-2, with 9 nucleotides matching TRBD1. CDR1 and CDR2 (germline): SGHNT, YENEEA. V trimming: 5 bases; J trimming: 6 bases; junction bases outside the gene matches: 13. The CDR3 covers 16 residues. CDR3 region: CASSPGYPDRGNGYTF. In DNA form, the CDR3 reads TGTGCCAGCAGCCCTGGATACCCTGACAGGGGGAATGGCTACACCTTC.

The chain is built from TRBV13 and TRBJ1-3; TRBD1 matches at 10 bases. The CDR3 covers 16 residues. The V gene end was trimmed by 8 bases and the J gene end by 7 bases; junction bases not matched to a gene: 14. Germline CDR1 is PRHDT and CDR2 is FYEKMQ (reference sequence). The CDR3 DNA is TGTGCCAGCGGGGGGACAGGGGAACCAGTGGGGAACACCATATATTTT. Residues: CASGGTGEPVGNTIYF.

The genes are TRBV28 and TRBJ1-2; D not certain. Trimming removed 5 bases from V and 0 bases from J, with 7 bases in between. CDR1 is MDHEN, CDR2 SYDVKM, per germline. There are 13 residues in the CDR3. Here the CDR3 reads CASSLITNYGYTF. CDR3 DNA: TGTGCCAGCAGTCTTATTACTAACTATGGCTACACCTTC.

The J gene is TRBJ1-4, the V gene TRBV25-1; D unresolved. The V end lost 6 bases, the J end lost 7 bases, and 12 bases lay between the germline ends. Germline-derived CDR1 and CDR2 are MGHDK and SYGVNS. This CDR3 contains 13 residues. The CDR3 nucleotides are TGTGCCAGCAGACTCTCTCAGGTTGAAAAACTGTTTTTT. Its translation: CASRLSQVEKLFF.

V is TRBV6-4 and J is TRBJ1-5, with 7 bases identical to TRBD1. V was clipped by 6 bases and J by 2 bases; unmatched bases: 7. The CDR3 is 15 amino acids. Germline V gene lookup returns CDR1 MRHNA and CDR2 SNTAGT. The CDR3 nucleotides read TGTGCCAGCAGGATTAACAGGGGAGGCAATCAGCCCCAGCATTTT. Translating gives CASRINRGGNQPQHF.

The CDR3 sequence: CASSQGRGEQETQYF. The DNA of the CDR3 is TGCGCCAGCAGCCAGGGGCGGGGGGAACAAGAGACCCAGTACTTC. The rearrangement uses TRBV4-1 and TRBJ2-5; the match to TRBD2 covers 8 bases. V lost 3 bases, J lost 2 bases, and 5 bases stayed unmatched. This CDR3 has 15 residues. Germline V gene lookup returns CDR1 MGHRA and CDR2 YSYEKL.

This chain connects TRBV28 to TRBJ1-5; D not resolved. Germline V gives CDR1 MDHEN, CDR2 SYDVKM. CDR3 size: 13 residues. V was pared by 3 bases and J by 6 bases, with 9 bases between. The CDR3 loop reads CASSFTEVQPQHF. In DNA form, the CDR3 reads TGTGCCAGCAGTTTCACCGAGGTTCAGCCCCAGCATTTT.

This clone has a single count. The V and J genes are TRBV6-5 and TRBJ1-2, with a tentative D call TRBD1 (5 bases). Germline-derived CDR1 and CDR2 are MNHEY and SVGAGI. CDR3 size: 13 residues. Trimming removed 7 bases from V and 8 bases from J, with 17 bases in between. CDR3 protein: CASNPTQGLGYTF. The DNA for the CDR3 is TGTGCCAGCAACCCCACCCAGGGTTTGGGCTACACCTTC.

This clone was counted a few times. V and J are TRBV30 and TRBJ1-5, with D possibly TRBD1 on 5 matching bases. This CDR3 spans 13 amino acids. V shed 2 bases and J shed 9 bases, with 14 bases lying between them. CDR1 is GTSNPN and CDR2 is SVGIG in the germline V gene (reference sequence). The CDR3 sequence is CAWSTGGSVPQHF. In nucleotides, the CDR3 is TGTGCCTGGAGTACGGGGGGAAGCGTGCCCCAGCATTTT.

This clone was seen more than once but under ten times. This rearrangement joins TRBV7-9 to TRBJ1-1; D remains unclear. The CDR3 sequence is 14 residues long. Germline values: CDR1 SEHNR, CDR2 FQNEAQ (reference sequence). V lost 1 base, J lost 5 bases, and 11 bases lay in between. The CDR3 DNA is TGTGCCAGCAGCTTAGAATTGGCGGGGACTGAAGCTTTCTTT. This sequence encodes CASSLELAGTEAFF.

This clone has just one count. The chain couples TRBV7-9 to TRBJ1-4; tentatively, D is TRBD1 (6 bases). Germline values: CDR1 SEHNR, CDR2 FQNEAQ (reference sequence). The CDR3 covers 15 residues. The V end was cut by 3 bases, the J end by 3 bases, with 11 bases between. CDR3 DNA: TGTGCCAGCAGCTTTGCACAGGGCCCTAATGAAAAACTGTTTTTT. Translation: CASSFAQGPNEKLFF.

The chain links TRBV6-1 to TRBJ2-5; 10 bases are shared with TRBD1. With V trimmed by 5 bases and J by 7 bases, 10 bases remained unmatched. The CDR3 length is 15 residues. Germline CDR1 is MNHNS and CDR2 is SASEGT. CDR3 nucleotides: TGTGCCAGCAGTTTGGACAGGGGGGGTGGCGGGACCCAGTACTTC. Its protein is CASSLDRGGGGTQYF.

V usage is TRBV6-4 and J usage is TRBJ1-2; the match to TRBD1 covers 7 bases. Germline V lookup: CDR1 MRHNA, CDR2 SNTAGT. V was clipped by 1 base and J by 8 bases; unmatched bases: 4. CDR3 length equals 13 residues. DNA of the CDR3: TGTGCCAGCAGTGACTACAGGGGAGGAGGCTACACCTTC. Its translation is CASSDYRGGGYTF.

This CDR3 reads CASSVSLGLAGYEQFF. CDR3 bases: TGTGCCAGCAGCGTCAGCTTAGGACTAGCGGGATATGAGCAGTTCTTC. V and J are TRBV7-6 and TRBJ2-1; TRBD2 matches at 12 bases. Unmatched junction bases numbered 10, after V lost 5 bases and J lost 8 bases. The germline V gene encodes CDR1 SGHVS and CDR2 FNYEAQ. The CDR3 totals 16 residues.

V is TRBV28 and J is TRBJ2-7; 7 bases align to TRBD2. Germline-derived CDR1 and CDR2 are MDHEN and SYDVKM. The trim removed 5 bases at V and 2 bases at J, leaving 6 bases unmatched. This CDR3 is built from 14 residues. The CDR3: CASSDLGGTYEQYF. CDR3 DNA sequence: TGTGCCAGCAGTGACTTGGGGGGGACCTACGAGCAGTACTTC.